The 12 T cell receptor beta chains in this list originate from one sample, sequenced in a study of T cell responses to AZD1222 COVID-19 vaccine. This table comes from immunoSEQ multiplex PCR, and its TCRdb copy is limited to in-frame clones, with some not included. The table has around 150,000 clones, around 92% seen once. Sequenced material: peripheral blood, taken 28 days after the second AZD1222 dose. The receptor set was obtained from an adult who received the AZD1222 COVID-19 vaccine.

The chain carries TRBV27 and TRBJ1-2; TRBD1 might be the D (6 bases). Germline V gene data show CDR1 as MNHEY and CDR2 as SMNVEV (reference sequence). The CDR3 runs to 14 residues. Trimming took 2 bases from V and 3 from J, leaving 10 bases between them. The CDR3 DNA reads TGTGCCAGCAGTTTAATCAGGGGACACTATGGCTACACCTTC. Its translation: CASSLIRGHYGYTF.

The table lists this clone with a count of one. The genes are TRBV4-1 and TRBJ2-1; D perhaps matches TRBD1 (6 bases). The CDR3 is made up of 15 amino acids. Germline V lookup: CDR1 MGHRA, CDR2 YSYEKL. Trimming shortened V by 1 base and J by 8 bases, and 15 bases separated the two germline ends. CDR3 nucleotide sequence: TGCGCCAGCAGCCAAGGATTACAGGGCAGGGATGAGCAGTTCTTC. Translated, it gives CASSQGLQGRDEQFF.

The chain links TRBV5-4 to TRBJ2-2; D unresolved. Trimming removed 3 bases at V and 3 bases at J, with 6 bases between. Germline values: CDR1 SGHNT, CDR2 YYREEE (reference sequence). The CDR3 length is 13 residues. DNA for the CDR3: TGTGCCAGCAGCTCTTGGTACACCGGGGAGCTGTTTTTT. Its protein product is CASSSWYTGELFF.

The gene calls are TRBV15 and TRBJ1-4, with 11 bases that match TRBD1. The J segment lost 8 bases and the V segment lost 1 base, leaving 9 bases of the junction unmatched. CDR3 length: 17 residues. Germline V gene sequence: CDR1 LNHNV, CDR2 YYDKDF (reference sequence). The CDR3: CATSRGPGTGGDEKLFF. CDR3 nucleotide sequence: TGTGCCACCAGCAGAGGTCCCGGGACAGGGGGGGACGAAAAACTGTTTTTT.

The chain links TRBV10-2 to TRBJ2-1; 11 bases map to TRBD2. The junction had 3 bases not matched to a gene; V was cut back by 4 bases and J by 7 bases. Germline CDR1 reads WSHSY; CDR2 reads SAAADI. The CDR3 has 14 residues. CDR3 sequence reads: CASSGTSGWNEQFF. The CDR3, as DNA: TGCGCCAGCAGTGGGACTAGCGGGTGGAATGAGCAGTTCTTC.

This CDR3 is CASSQGTGTGGRSTDTQYF. In nucleotides, the CDR3 is TGTGCCAGCTCCCAGGGTACCGGGACAGGGGGGAGAAGCACAGATACGCAGTATTTT. V is TRBV9 and J is TRBJ2-3; the match to TRBD1 covers 11 bases. This CDR3 is built from 19 residues. The germline V gene has CDR1 SGDLS and CDR2 YYNGEE. V dropped 7 bases and J dropped 0; count of bases not matched to a gene: 16.

This chain connects TRBV6-5 to TRBJ1-1; possibly TRBD1 for D (5 bases). Germline V gene sequence: CDR1 MNHEY, CDR2 SVGAGI. V lost 5 bases to trimming and J lost 8 bases, with 12 bases between them. The CDR3 sequence is 12 residues long. In DNA form, the CDR3 reads TGTGCCAGCAGTCGAAATGGGGGGGAAGCTTTCTTT. It specifies CASSRNGGEAFF.

This clone was found once. The gene calls are TRBV7-9 and TRBJ2-7; D is undetermined. V was cut by 5 bases and J by 2 bases, with 4 bases left in between. CDR1 SEHNR and CDR2 FQNEAQ come from the germline V gene (reference sequence). The CDR3 is made up of 11 amino acids. CDR3 DNA sequence: TGTGCCAGCAGCCCGGCCTACGAGCAGTACTTC. Its protein is CASSPAYEQYF.

The chain has TRBV5-8 and TRBJ2-5; perhaps TRBD1 as D (5 bases). This CDR3 has 13 residues. V lost 2 bases to trimming and J lost 4 bases, with 9 bases between them. Looked up from germline, CDR1 is SGHTS and CDR2 is YDEGEE. For the CDR3, the DNA is TGTGCCAGCAGCTTCCAGGGCCTAGAGACCCAGTACTTC. It encodes CASSFQGLETQYF.

V gene TRBV9 combines with J gene TRBJ2-2, with 9 bases lining up with TRBD1. This CDR3 has 15 amino acids. V shed 4 bases and J 6 bases; nucleotides not matched to a gene: 7. Germline CDR1 SGDLS, CDR2 YYNGEE. The CDR3 nucleotides are TGTGCCAGCAGCACGACAGGGGGTATGTCCGGGGAGCTGTTTTTT. Translating gives CASSTTGGMSGELFF.

The V and J genes are TRBV7-9 and TRBJ2-2; no definite D call. V lost 5 bases, J lost 6 bases, and 13 bases lay in between. This CDR3 spans 14 amino acids. CDR1 and CDR2 (germline): SEHNR, FQNEAQ (reference sequence). This CDR3 is CASSQRSNSGELFF. The DNA for the CDR3 is TGTGCCAGCAGCCAGAGGTCCAACTCCGGGGAGCTGTTTTTT. Using reference TRBV7-9 and TRBJ2-2 for the parts outside the CDR3, the full variable domain is DTGVSQNPRHKITKRGQNVTFRCDPISEHNRLYWYRQTLGQGPEFLTYFQNEAQLEKSRLLSDRFSAERPKGSFSTLEIQRTEQGDSAMYLCASSQRSNSGELFFGEGSRLTVL.

The J gene is TRBJ1-1, the V gene TRBV20-1; a possible D gene is TRBD1 (5 bases). This CDR3 region has 11 residues. Looked up from germline, CDR1 is DFQATT and CDR2 is SNEGSKA (reference sequence). Here the CDR3 reads CLGAQNTEAFF. DNA for the CDR3: TGCCTAGGGGCCCAGAACACTGAAGCTTTCTTT.